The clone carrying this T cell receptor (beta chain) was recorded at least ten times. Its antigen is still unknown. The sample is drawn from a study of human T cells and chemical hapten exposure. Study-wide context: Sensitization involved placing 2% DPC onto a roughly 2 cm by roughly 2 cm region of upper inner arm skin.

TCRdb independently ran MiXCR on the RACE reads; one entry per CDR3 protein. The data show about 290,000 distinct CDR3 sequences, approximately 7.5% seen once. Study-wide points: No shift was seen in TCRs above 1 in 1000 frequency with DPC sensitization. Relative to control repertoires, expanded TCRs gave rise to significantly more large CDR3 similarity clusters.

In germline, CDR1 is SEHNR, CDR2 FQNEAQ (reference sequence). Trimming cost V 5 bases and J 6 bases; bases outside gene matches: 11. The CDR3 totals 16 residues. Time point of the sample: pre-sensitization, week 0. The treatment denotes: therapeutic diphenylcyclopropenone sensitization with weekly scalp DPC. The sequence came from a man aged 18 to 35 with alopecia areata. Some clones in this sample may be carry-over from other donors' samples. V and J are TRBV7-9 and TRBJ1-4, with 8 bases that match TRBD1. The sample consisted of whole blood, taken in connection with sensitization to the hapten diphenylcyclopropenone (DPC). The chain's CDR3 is CASSPSGQGYYEKLFF. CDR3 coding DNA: TGTGCCAGCAGCCCAAGCGGACAGGGCTATTATGAAAAACTGTTTTTT.